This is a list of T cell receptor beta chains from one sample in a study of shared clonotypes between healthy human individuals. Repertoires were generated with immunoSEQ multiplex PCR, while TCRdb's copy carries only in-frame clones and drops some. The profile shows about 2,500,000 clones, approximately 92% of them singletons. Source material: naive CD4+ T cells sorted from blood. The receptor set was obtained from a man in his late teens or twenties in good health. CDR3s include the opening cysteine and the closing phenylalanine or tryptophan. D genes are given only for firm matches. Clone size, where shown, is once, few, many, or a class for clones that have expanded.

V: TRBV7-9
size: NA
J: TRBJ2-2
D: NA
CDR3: CASSRRNQGNTGELFF
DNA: TGTGCCAGCAGCAGGAGGAATCAGGGAAACACCGGGGAGCTGTTTTTT

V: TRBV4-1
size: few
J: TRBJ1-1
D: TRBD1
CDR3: CASSQPSTGVGTEAFF
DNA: TGCGCCAGCAGCCAGCCCAGTACAGGGGTTGGGACTGAAGCTTTCTTT

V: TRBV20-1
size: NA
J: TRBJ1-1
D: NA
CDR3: CSGTVNTEAFF
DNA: TGCAGTGGGACAGTGAACACTGAAGCTTTCTTT

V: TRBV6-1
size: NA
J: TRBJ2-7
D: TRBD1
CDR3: CASTIGQDKAYEQYF
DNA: TGTGCCAGCACTATCGGACAGGACAAGGCCTACGAGCAGTACTTC

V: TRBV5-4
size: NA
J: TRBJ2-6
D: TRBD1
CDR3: CASSPQGASVPGANVLTF
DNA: TGTGCCAGCAGCCCGCAGGGGGCAAGCGTCCCTGGGGCCAACGTCCTGACTTTC

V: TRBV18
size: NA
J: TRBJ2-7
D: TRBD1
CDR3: CASSLGQRLDEQYF
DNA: TGTGCCAGCTCACTGGGACAGCGACTGGACGAGCAGTACTTC

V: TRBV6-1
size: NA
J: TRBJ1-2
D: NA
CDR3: CASSELSGGYTF
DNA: TGTGCCAGCAGTGAATTGTCTGGTGGCTACACCTTC

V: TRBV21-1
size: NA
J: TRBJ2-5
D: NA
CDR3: CASSSETQYF
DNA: TGTGCCAGCAGCAGCGAGACCCAGTACTTC

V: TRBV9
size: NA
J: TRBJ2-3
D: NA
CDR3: CASSVFGEGTQYF
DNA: TGTGCCAGCAGCGTATTTGGGGAAGGAACGCAGTATTTT

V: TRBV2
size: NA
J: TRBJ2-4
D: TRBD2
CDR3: CASRLAGGKNIQYF
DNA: TGTGCCAGCAGACTAGCGGGAGGCAAAAACATTCAGTACTTC

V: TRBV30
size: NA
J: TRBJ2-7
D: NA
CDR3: CAWSVDGPYEQYF
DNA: TGTGCCTGGAGTGTGGACGGACCCTACGAGCAGTACTTC

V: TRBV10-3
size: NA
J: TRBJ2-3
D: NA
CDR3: CAISESPDTQYF
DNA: TGTGCCATCAGTGAGTCTCCAGATACGCAGTATTTT

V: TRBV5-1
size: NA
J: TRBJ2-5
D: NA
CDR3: CASSRTEQETQYF
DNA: TGCGCCAGCAGCAGGACAGAACAAGAGACCCAGTACTTC

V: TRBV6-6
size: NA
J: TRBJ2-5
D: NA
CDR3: CASSRPSGYQETQYF
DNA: TGTGCCAGCAGTAGACCTTCCGGGTACCAAGAGACCCAGTACTTC

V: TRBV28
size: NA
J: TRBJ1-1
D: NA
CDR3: CASSAGARAEAFF
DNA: TGTGCCAGCAGTGCGGGGGCGCGCGCTGAGGCTTTCTTT

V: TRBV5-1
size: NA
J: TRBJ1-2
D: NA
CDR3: CASSSDGATYGYTF
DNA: TGCGCCAGCAGCTCCGACGGGGCTACTTATGGCTACACCTTC

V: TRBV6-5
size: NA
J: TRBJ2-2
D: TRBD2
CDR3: CASKPGLATGGELFF
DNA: TGTGCCAGCAAACCGGGACTAGCGACCGGCGGGGAGCTGTTTTTT

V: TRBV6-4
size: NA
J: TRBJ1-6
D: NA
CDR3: CASSREGGSPLHF
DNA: TGTGCCAGCAGCCGGGAGGGGGGATCACCCCTCCACTTT

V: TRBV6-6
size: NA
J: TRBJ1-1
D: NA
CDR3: CASSPLNSEAFF
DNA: TGTGCCAGCAGCCCCTTGAACTCTGAAGCTTTCTTT